Sequencing of this T cell receptor (beta chain) was carried out in a study of cytomegalovirus exposure and HLA in healthy donors. The study, taken as a whole, reports: The TCR clusters that emerged in the first cohort tended, a later analysis found, to co-occur in the roughly 110 validation repertoires. Cytomegalovirus association was listed for 150 or so TCR beta chains.

Turning to this clone: The antigen is not known.

Germline values: CDR1 SNHLY, CDR2 FYNNEI. Trimming removed 7 bases from V and 2 bases from J, with 14 bases in between. This CDR3 region has 14 residues. The donors were part of the 120-subject validation cohort, which stood apart from the roughly 680-subject first cohort. Sequencing was performed with immunoSEQ multiplex PCR; in TCRdb, only in-frame clones are kept and a portion is missing. The sample has 300,000 to 400,000 clones; roughly 85% are singletons. The V call is TRBV2, the J call TRBJ2-5; perhaps TRBD2 as D (7 bases). The source of this sequence is a woman younger than 35 in good health and CMV-seronegative. Sequencing was performed on PBMCs. The CDR3 coding sequence is TGTGCCAGCACCCAAGGGGGGGTTCAAGAGACCCAGTACTTC. It translates to CASTQGGVQETQYF.